This TCR beta chain was sequenced for a study of vaccination effects on CD4 cells after COVID-19. To note about this clone: Its antigen remains unidentified.

Before any sequencing was done, the ViraFEST assay used viral peptide pools to expand antigen-specific CD4+ T cells. Isolating CD4+ T cells followed more than eight days of culture. In the vaccine recipients, nucleocapsid antibodies were negative and there was no prior SARS-CoV-2 infection. Cultures used more than 1.5 million PBMC per well, around 9 IU/ml IL-2 and approximately 11 ug/ml peptides. IL-2 medium supplanted half the medium on days 3 and 7. CDR1 is SGHDT and CDR2 is YYEEEE in the germline V gene. The V and J ends lost 0 bases and 0 bases respectively, with 7 bases between them. The CDR3 runs 15 residues. Measured with immunoSEQ multiplex PCR; TCRdb has only the in-frame clones, and not every one. The data show 68,000 or so clones, 80% seen once.

Sequencing used CD4+ T cells from PBMCs cultured with SARS-CoV-2 spike peptides, obtained before COVID-19 vaccination. The receptor was isolated from a human donor who received a COVID-19 vaccine. The chain employs TRBV5-6 and TRBJ1-3, with D unclear. CDR3 nucleotide sequence: TGTGCCAGCAGCTTGGGGGTAAACTCTGGAAACACCATATATTTT. This sequence encodes CASSLGVNSGNTIYF.